The next 8 T cell receptor beta chains were all read from a single sample in a study of T-cell memory formation after mild COVID-19. TCRdb fed the 5' RACE reads into MiXCR, producing one record per CDR3 protein. This sample has 300,000 to 350,000 distinct CDR3 sequences; 13% occur once, and the top ten carry about a fifth. Input material: PBMCs or a T cell subset sorted from them (not recorded which). All receptors come from a young man who had mild COVID-19 (a few samples of this study predate the infection). Cell type and time point are not known.

The chain is built from TRBV4-3 and TRBJ2-7; D is unclear. The CDR3 spans 16 residues. The V gene lost 3 bases and the J gene lost 0 bases, with 15 bases spanning the gap. Germline V gene data show CDR1 as LGHNA and CDR2 as YSLEER. The CDR3 sequence is CASSHFYTDFSYEQYF. The CDR3 DNA is TGCGCCAGCAGCCACTTCTACACAGACTTCTCCTACGAGCAGTACTTC.

The table lists this clonotype with a few counts. This rearrangement joins TRBV7-3 to TRBJ2-7; 8 positions agree with TRBD2. V gave up 5 bases and J gave up 5 bases; unmatched junction bases: 8. Germline V gene lookup returns CDR1 SGHTA and CDR2 FQGTGA. This CDR3 contains 14 residues. The CDR3 sequence is CASSPFAGGDEQYF. The CDR3 DNA sequence: TGTGCCAGCAGCCCTTTTGCGGGGGGCGACGAGCAGTACTTC.

This clonotype occurred a few times. The rearrangement uses TRBV6-6 and TRBJ2-3; D possibly uses TRBD1 or TRBD2 (5 bases each). V lost 0 bases to trimming and J lost 9 bases, with 16 bases between them. The CDR3 loop spans 15 amino acids. Germline-derived CDR1 and CDR2 are MNHNY and SVGAGI (reference sequence). CDR3 in amino acids: CASSYSGTTGTTQYF. In DNA form, the CDR3 reads TGTGCCAGCAGTTACTCGGGGACGACCGGCACAACGCAGTATTTT.

The chain links TRBV29-1 to TRBJ1-1; D not certain. The CDR3 runs 14 residues. The V end lost 2 bases, the J end lost 3 bases, and 13 bases lay between the germline ends. Germline values: CDR1 SQVTM, CDR2 ANQGSEA. Here the CDR3 DNA reads TGCAGCGTTGAAATAGCGGGAAAGTACACTGAAGCTTTCTTT. Protein: CSVEIAGKYTEAFF.

The chain employs TRBV6-5 and TRBJ1-3, with 9 nucleotides matching TRBD1. Germline values: CDR1 MNHEY, CDR2 SVGAGI. This CDR3 has 16 residues. With 8 bases clipped from V and 0 bases from J, the junction kept 8 bases outside the gene matches. Here the CDR3 DNA reads TGTGCCAGCGGTCCGACAGGGGGGTACTCTGGAAACACCATATATTTT. It encodes CASGPTGGYSGNTIYF.

This clonotype was counted between two and nine times. V usage is TRBV4-3 and J usage is TRBJ2-2; D is unclear. V shed 0 bases and J shed 0 bases, with 17 bases lying between them. The length of the CDR3 is 19 residues. Germline V CDR1 and CDR2: LGHNA, YSLEER. CDR3 sequence reads: CASSQDWGFGPANTGELFF. The CDR3 DNA reads TGCGCCAGCAGCCAAGATTGGGGTTTCGGTCCCGCGAACACCGGGGAGCTGTTTTTT.

V usage is TRBV6-2 or TRBV6-3 and J usage is TRBJ2-3; the D gene is possibly TRBD2 (5 bases). Per the germline V gene, CDR1 is MNHEY and CDR2 is SVGEGT. The CDR3 covers 14 residues. The ends were cut back, 6 bases at V and 2 bases at J, with 12 bases in the middle. The CDR3 loop reads CASSRTTTTDTQYF. In nucleotides, the CDR3 is TGTGCCAGCAGCCGTACGACTACCACAGATACGCAGTATTTT.

The J gene is TRBJ2-1, the V gene TRBV6-5, with 7 bases matching TRBD2. Trimming cost V 5 bases and J 2 bases; bases outside gene matches: 9. The CDR3 extends over 16 amino acids. Germline values: CDR1 MNHEY, CDR2 SVGAGI. The CDR3 reads CASSARSGAAYNEQFF. CDR3 in DNA: TGTGCCAGCAGTGCCCGGAGCGGGGCTGCCTACAATGAGCAGTTCTTC.